This TCR beta chain emerged from a study of radiotherapy plus CTLA-4 blockade in lung cancer. About the research overall: Patients showed objective responses in around a sixth of cases and disease control in roughly 31%.

Repertoires were generated with immunoSEQ multiplex PCR, while TCRdb's copy carries only in-frame clones and drops some. Of 130,000 or so clones listed, 75% to 90% were seen once; the top ten hold 6.9%. The study's findings and limits: Response was reportedly best predicted by early blood T cell clone dynamics, with interferon-beta.

The germline V gene has CDR1 GTSNPN and CDR2 SVGIG (reference sequence). The V gene lost 0 bases and the J gene lost 3 bases, with 14 bases spanning the gap. The CDR3 has 15 residues. For this clone: The antigen remains unidentified.

The V call is TRBV30, the J call TRBJ1-2; D perhaps matches TRBD1 (6 bases). The sample in question was peripheral blood, obtained from a patient treated with radiotherapy plus ipilimumab. The receptor was isolated from a human donor with non-small cell lung cancer that progressed on radiotherapy plus ipilimumab. This CDR3 is CAWSVGGGADYGYTF. As DNA, the CDR3 is TGTGCCTGGAGTGTAGGTGGGGGGGCGGACTATGGCTACACCTTC.